This T cell receptor beta chain is drawn from a study of neurological immune-mediated disorders. This clonotype was detected ten times or more. The antigen is unknown. CDR3 size: 15 residues. Germline loops: CDR1 SGHAT, CDR2 FQNNGV. V was clipped by 4 bases and J by 1 base; unmatched bases: 4. Broader study findings: The most TCR clonal expansion was seen in HTLV-1-associated myelopathy, whereas the least was seen in multiple sclerosis, below the level in healthy controls.

Over 190 million TCR-beta sequences from 15-18 subjects came out of each sequencing run. One entry per CDR3 protein, called by TCRdb with MiXCR from the 5' RACE reads. Here the sample spans around 100,000 distinct CDR3 sequences, roughly 10% being singletons. Time point defined: longitudinal time-point 3. The receptor was isolated from a female donor with HTLV-1-associated myelopathy (HAM/TSP). Material: PBMCs. The genes are TRBV11-2 and TRBJ2-7; 10 bases line up with TRBD2. The CDR3 DNA reads as TGTGCCAGCAGCTCTAGCGGGGGAGTGTCCTACGAGCAGTACTTC. It specifies CASSSSGGVSYEQYF.